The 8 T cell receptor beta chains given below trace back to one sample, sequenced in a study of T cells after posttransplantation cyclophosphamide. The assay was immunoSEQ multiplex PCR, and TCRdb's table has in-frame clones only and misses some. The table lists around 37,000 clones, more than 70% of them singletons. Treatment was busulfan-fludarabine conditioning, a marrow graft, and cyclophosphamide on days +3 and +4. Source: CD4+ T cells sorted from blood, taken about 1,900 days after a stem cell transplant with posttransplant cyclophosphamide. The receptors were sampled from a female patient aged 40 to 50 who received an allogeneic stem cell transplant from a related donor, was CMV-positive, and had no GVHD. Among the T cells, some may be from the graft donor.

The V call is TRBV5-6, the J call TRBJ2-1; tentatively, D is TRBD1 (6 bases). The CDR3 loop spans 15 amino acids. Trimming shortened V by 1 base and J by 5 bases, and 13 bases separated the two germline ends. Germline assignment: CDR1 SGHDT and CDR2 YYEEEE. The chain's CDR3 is CASSLFKDSHNEQFF. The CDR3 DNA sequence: TGTGCCAGCAGCTTGTTTAAGGACAGTCACAATGAGCAGTTCTTC.

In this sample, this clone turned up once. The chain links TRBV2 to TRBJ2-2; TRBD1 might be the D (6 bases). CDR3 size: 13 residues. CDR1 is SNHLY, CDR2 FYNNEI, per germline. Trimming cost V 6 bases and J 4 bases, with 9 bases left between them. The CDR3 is CASRSDSTGELFF. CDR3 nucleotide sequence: TGTGCCAGCAGGTCGGACAGCACCGGGGAGCTGTTTTTT.

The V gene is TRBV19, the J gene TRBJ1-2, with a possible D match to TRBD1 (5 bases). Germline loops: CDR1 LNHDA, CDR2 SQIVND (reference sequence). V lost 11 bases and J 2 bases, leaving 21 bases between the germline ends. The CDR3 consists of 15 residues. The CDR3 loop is CAANPSGRQNYGYTF. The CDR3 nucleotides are TGTGCCGCTAACCCCTCAGGGCGACAGAACTATGGCTACACCTTC.

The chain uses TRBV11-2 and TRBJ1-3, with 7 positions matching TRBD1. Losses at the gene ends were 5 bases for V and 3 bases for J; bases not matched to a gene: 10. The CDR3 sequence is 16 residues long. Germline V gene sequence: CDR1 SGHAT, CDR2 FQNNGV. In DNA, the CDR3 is TGTGCCAGCAGCGAAGGGGGCGTGGGAATTGGAAACACCATATATTTT. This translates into CASSEGGVGIGNTIYF.

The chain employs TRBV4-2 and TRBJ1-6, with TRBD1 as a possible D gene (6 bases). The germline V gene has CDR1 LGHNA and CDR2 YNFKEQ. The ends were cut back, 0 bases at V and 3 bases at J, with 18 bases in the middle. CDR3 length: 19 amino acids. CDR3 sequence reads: CASSQEGNTGSDYNSPLHF. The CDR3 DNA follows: TGTGCCAGCAGCCAAGAAGGAAATACAGGGTCTGACTATAATTCACCCCTCCACTTT.

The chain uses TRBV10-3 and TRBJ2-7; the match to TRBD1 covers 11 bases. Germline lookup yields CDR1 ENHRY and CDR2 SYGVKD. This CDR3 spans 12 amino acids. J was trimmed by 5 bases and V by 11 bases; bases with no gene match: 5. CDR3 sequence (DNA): TGTGCCCAGGGACAGGGGGGACACGAGCAGTACTTC. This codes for CAQGQGGHEQYF.

The CDR3 here is CASSGRTAMNTGELFF. CDR3 in DNA: TGTGCCAGCAGCGGACGGACAGCTATGAACACCGGGGAGCTGTTTTTT. The chain joins TRBV7-9 to TRBJ2-2, with D perhaps matching TRBD1 (6 bases). Germline CDR1 SEHNR, CDR2 FQNEAQ (reference sequence). V lost 5 bases, J lost 1 base, and 14 bases lay in between. This CDR3 comprises 16 residues.

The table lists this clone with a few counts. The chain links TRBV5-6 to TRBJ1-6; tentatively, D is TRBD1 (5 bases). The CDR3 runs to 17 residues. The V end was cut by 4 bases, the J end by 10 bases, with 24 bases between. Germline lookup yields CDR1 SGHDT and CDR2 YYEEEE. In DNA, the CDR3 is TGTGCCAGCAGCCCTCGGACAAGGGGAAACGTAAGATCACCCCTCCACTTT. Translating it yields CASSPRTRGNVRSPLHF. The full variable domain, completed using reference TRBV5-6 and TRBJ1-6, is DAGVTQSPTHLIKTRGQQVTLRCSPKSGHDTVSWYQQALGQGPQFIFQYYEEEERQRGNFPDRFSGHQFPNYSSELNVNALLLGDSALYLCASSPRTRGNVRSPLHFGNGTRLTVT.